The clone carrying this T cell receptor (beta chain) was observed once. This CDR3 is built from 16 residues. The V gene end was trimmed by 6 bases and the J gene end by 5 bases; junction bases not matched to a gene: 13. In germline, CDR1 is LNHDA, CDR2 SQIVND (reference sequence). The sample comes from a study of blood T cell repertoires in COVID-19. In the study overall: There were acute and convalescent COVID-19 samples, and they came from the United States, Italy and Spain. T cells, B-cell-depleted T cells, or PBMCs supplied cDNA or gDNA.

Authors' data handling: By means of reference gene primer amplification, nucleated cell counts were estimated. The method was immunoSEQ multiplex PCR; TCRdb's version includes in-frame clones alone and lacks a portion of them. That table gives V, J and clone size, and the DNA gave D and trimming. The sample contains 470,000 or so clones, roughly 91% of which appear only once. Sequenced sample: peripheral blood. This chain joins TRBV19 and TRBJ2-5, with 9 bases fitting TRBD1. The clonotype originates from a woman in her thirties with acute or convalescent COVID-19. The CDR3: CASRQSGQGFSETQYF. The DNA for the CDR3 is TGTGCCAGTAGACAGTCGGGACAGGGATTTTCGGAGACCCAGTACTTC.